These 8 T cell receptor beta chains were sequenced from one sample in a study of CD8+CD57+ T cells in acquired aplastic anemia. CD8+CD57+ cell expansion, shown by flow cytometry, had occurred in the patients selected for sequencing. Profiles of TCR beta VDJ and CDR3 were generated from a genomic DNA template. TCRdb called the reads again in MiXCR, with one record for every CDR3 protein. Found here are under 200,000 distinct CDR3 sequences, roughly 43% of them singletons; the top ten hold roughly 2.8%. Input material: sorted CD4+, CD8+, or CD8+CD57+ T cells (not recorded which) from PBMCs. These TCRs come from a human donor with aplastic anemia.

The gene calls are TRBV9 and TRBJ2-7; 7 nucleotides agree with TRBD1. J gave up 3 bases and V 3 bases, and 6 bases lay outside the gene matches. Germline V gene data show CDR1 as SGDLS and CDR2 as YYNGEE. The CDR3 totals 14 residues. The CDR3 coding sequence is TGTGCCAGCAGCGCCACGGGACAGAGCTACGAGCAGTACTTC. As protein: CASSATGQSYEQYF.

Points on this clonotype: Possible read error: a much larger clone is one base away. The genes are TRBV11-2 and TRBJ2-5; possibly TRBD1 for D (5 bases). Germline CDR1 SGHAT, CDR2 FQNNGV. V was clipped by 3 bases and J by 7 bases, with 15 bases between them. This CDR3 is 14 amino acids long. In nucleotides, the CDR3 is TGTGCCAGCAGCTTTAGTGGGGCAACGGGGACCCAGTACTTC. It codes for CASSFSGATGTQYF.

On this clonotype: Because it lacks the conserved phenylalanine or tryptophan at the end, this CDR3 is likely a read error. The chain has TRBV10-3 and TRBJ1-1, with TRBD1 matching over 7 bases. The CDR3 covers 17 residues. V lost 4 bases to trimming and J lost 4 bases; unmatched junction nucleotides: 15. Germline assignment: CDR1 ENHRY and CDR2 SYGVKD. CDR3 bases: TGTGCCATCAGTGCATACTACGGGACAGTCATGAGCACTGAAGCTTTCCTT. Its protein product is CAISAYYGTVMSTEAFL.

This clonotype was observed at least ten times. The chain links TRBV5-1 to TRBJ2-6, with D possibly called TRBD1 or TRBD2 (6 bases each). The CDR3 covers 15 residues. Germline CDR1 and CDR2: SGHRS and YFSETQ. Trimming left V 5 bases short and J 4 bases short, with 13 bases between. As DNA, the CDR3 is TGCGCCAGCAGACCAAGGGGGGCCGGGGCCAACGTCCTGACTTTC. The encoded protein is CASRPRGAGANVLTF.

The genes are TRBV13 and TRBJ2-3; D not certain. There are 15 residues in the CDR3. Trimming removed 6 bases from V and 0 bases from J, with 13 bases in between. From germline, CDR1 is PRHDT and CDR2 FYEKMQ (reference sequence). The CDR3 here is CASSYQLDSTDTQYF. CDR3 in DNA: TGTGCCAGCAGTTACCAACTGGATAGCACAGATACGCAGTATTTT.

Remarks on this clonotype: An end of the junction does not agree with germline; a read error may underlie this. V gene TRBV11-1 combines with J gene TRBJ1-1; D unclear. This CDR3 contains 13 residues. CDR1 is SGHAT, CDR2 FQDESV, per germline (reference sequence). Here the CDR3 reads CASSFGSDTGAFF. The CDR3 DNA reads TGTGCCAGCAGCTTTGGCTCCGACACTGGAGCTTTCTTT.

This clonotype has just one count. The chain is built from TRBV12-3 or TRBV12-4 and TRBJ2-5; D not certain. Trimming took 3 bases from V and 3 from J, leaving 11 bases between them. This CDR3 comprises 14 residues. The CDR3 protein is CASSLAHSKETQYF. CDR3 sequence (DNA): TGTGCCAGCAGTTTGGCCCACTCCAAAGAGACCCAGTACTTC.

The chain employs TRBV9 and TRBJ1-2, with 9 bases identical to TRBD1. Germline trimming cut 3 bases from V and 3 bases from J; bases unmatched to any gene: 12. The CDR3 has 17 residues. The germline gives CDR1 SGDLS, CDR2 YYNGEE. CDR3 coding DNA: TGTGCCAGCAGCGAGGGGCAACAGGGGGCAATAGACTATGGCTACACCTTC. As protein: CASSEGQQGAIDYGYTF.